The source of this TCR beta chain is a study of T-cell memory formation after mild COVID-19. Overall study results and limits: The finding that pre-infection memory included some responding clones suggested that cross-reactive memory joined. Clones that shrank (day 15 to 85) were balanced CD4/CD8, whereas later expanders leaned CD4+.

About this clonotype: Its antigen is unknown. A junction boundary mismatches the germline segment, possibly from a read error.

CDR3 length: 14 amino acids. Germline V lookup: CDR1 SEHNR, CDR2 FQNEAQ (reference sequence). TCRdb processed the 5' RACE reads anew with MiXCR; each CDR3 protein has one entry. In the table there are roughly 220,000 distinct CDR3 sequences, around 9.1% of which are singletons. The chain recombines TRBV7-9 with TRBJ2-2; unclear D gene. The specimen sequenced was PBMCs or a T cell subset sorted from them (not recorded which). The source is a man aged 18 to 30 who had mild COVID-19 (a few samples of this study predate the infection). Cell type and time point are not known. CDR3 region: CASNLNLGTGELFF. The CDR3 DNA sequence: TGTGCCAGCAACTTAAATTTGGGCACCGGGGAGCTGTTTTTT.